The 28 T cell receptor beta chains presented below share a single source sample, sequenced in a study of technical replicates of blood from a handful of donors. Only in-frame clones appear in the TCRdb table, and some are missing; sequencing was by immunoSEQ multiplex PCR. The table lists about 83,000 clones, roughly 94% of them singletons, with roughly 0.25% in the top ten. The sample was T cells isolated from PBMCs. These receptor sequences come from a human donor in good health.

The chain uses TRBV19 and TRBJ2-7; a weak D match, TRBD2 (5 bases). Germline CDR1 and CDR2: LNHDA and SQIVND (reference sequence). Trimming shortened V by 3 bases and J by 0 bases, and 9 bases separated the two germline ends. The CDR3 is 14 amino acids. In nucleotides, the CDR3 is TGTGCCAGTAGTATCGCGGGCGACTCCTACGAGCAGTACTTC. Amino acid sequence: CASSIAGDSYEQYF.

This CDR3 is CASSGIRGRRGLWDEAFF. CDR3 nucleotides: TGTGCCAGCAGCGGCATCAGGGGGCGCAGGGGACTTTGGGATGAAGCTTTCTTT. The chain links TRBV11-2 to TRBJ1-1; 8 nucleotides agree with TRBD1. CDR1 and CDR2 (germline): SGHAT, FQNNGV. This CDR3 is 18 amino acids long. After removal of 5 bases from V and 7 bases from J, the junction contained 21 bases not matched to a gene.

This rearrangement joins TRBV6-5 to TRBJ1-2, with 7 bases matching TRBD1. The trim removed 6 bases at V and 5 bases at J, leaving 9 bases unmatched. The CDR3 consists of 14 residues. Germline V gene sequence: CDR1 MNHEY, CDR2 SVGAGI. The CDR3 sequence: CASRRPGQFYGYTF. The CDR3 DNA follows: TGTGCCAGCAGGCGACCGGGACAGTTTTATGGCTACACCTTC.

The chain joins TRBV15 to TRBJ1-1, with a tentative D call TRBD1 (6 bases). This CDR3 spans 15 amino acids. V lost 1 base to trimming and J lost 3 bases, with 12 bases between them. Per the germline V gene, CDR1 is LNHNV and CDR2 is YYDKDF (reference sequence). Here the CDR3 reads CATSRGGRGHTEAFF. The CDR3 DNA is TGTGCCACCAGCAGAGGGGGGCGGGGGCACACTGAAGCTTTCTTT.

This chain joins TRBV18 and TRBJ1-4; D gene unclear. Trimming removed 3 bases from V and 8 bases from J, with 13 bases in between. The germline V gene encodes CDR1 KGHSH and CDR2 LQKENI. The CDR3 extends over 14 amino acids. This CDR3 is CASSPRLAEEKLFF. The CDR3 DNA is TGTGCCAGCTCACCGAGGTTAGCAGAAGAAAAACTGTTTTTT. Based on the CDR3 plus reference TRBV18 and TRBJ1-4, the full variable domain is NAGVMQNPRHLVRRRGQEARLRCSPMKGHSHVYWYRQLPEEGLKFMVYLQKENIIDESGMPKERFSAEFPKEGPSILRIQQVVRGDSAAYFCASSPRLAEEKLFFGSGTQLSVL.

V usage is TRBV6-5 and J usage is TRBJ2-3; the D is unclear. Trimming stripped 0 bases from V and 2 bases from J, with 6 bases between. This CDR3 region has 14 residues. Germline values: CDR1 MNHEY, CDR2 SVGAGI. As DNA, the CDR3 is TGTGCCAGCAGTTACTCGGGCTTCACAGATACGCAGTATTTT. Amino acid sequence: CASSYSGFTDTQYF.

V usage is TRBV5-1 and J usage is TRBJ2-2; perhaps TRBD2 as D (5 bases). CDR3 length equals 14 residues. Germline V CDR1 and CDR2: SGHRS, YFSETQ. Trimming left V 4 bases short and J 6 bases short, with 13 bases between. CDR3 coding DNA: TGCGCCAGCAGCCTTGCCCGGGGTGCCGGGGAGCTGTTTTTT. Translated: CASSLARGAGELFF.

This clone was found once. This chain links TRBV7-9 with TRBJ2-7, with a weak D call TRBD1 (6 bases). Germline CDR1 SEHNR, CDR2 FQNEAQ (reference sequence). The CDR3 runs 14 residues. The V and J ends lost 5 bases and 1 base respectively, with 12 bases between them. CDR3 sequence: CASSPRQASYEQYF. The DNA for the CDR3 is TGTGCCAGCAGCCCACGACAGGCGTCCTACGAGCAGTACTTC.

This chain joins TRBV6-1 and TRBJ1-5; TRBD1 is a possible D gene (6 bases). V was shortened by 1 base and J by 7 bases, with 11 bases between the two germline ends. CDR1 MNHNS and CDR2 SASEGT come from the germline V gene. This CDR3 comprises 14 residues. The CDR3: CASSEGNGGQPQHF. The CDR3 bases are TGTGCCAGCAGTGAAGGTAATGGGGGCCAGCCCCAGCATTTT.

This sequence joins TRBV19 and TRBJ2-2; 10 positions match TRBD2. Looked up from germline, CDR1 is LNHDA and CDR2 is SQIVND (reference sequence). With V trimmed by 0 bases and J by 6 bases, 4 bases remained unmatched. This CDR3 contains 16 residues. The CDR3 loop is CASSIDPAGGPGELFF. CDR3 nucleotides: TGTGCCAGTAGTATAGATCCAGCGGGGGGGCCCGGGGAGCTGTTTTTT.

CDR3 nucleotides: TGTGCCAGCAGGAAGACAGGGAGCGCCGGGGAGCTGTTTTTT. This codes for CASRKTGSAGELFF. J is TRBJ2-2 and V is TRBV14, with 7 bases matching TRBD1. The CDR3 contains 14 residues. Per the germline V gene, CDR1 is SGHDN and CDR2 is FVKESK. Unmatched junction bases numbered 7, after V lost 6 bases and J lost 6 bases.

The gene calls are TRBV29-1 and TRBJ1-1; D is unclear. The length of the CDR3 is 15 residues. The V end lost 6 bases, the J end lost 0 bases, and 17 bases lay between the germline ends. Germline V CDR1 and CDR2: SQVTM, ANQGSEA. CDR3 amino acids: CSVERRLAMNTEAFF. In nucleotides, the CDR3 is TGCAGCGTCGAACGAAGACTGGCCATGAACACTGAAGCTTTCTTT.

The chain recombines TRBV28 with TRBJ2-6, with 8 bases lining up with TRBD2. V lost 7 bases to trimming and J lost 4 bases; unmatched junction nucleotides: 6. Germline V gives CDR1 MDHEN, CDR2 SYDVKM. The CDR3 extends over 15 amino acids. This chain's CDR3 is CASIAGNLGANVLTF. CDR3 nucleotides: TGTGCCAGCATAGCGGGGAATCTGGGGGCCAACGTCCTGACTTTC.

The chain links TRBV5-1 to TRBJ1-2; 9 bases align to TRBD1. The CDR3 length is 14 residues. Losses at the gene ends were 4 bases for V and 7 bases for J; bases not matched to a gene: 8. Germline CDR1 reads SGHRS; CDR2 reads YFSETQ. CDR3 nucleotides: TGCGCCAGCAGCATGGGACAGGGCTTTTCTGGCTACACCTTC. Its translation is CASSMGQGFSGYTF.

This clone was seen a few times. The chain combines TRBV11-3 with TRBJ2-1; TRBD1 matches 8 bases. V gave up 2 bases and J gave up 5 bases; unmatched junction bases: 5. CDR1 and CDR2 (germline): SGHNT, YENEEA. The CDR3 totals 15 residues. CDR3 protein: CASSLPDRGHNEQFF. As DNA, the CDR3 is TGTGCCAGCAGCTTACCCGACAGGGGCCACAATGAGCAGTTCTTC.

The rearrangement links TRBV5-1 to TRBJ2-1; TRBD1 agrees at 7 bases. The CDR3 contains 16 residues. The germline V gene has CDR1 SGHRS and CDR2 YFSETQ. J lost 7 bases, V lost 0 bases, and 10 bases had no gene match. CDR3 nucleotides: TGCGCCAGCAGCTTGGATGGACAGGTCCTACAAAATGAGCAGTTCTTC. Encoded protein: CASSLDGQVLQNEQFF.

The chain has TRBV4-1 and TRBJ2-2; possible D gene TRBD1, 6 bases. CDR3 length: 17 amino acids. Deletions cut 0 bases from V and 5 bases from J, with 16 bases between. The germline V gene has CDR1 MGHRA and CDR2 YSYEKL. This CDR3 reads CASSQDPNDRTTGELFF. The CDR3 nucleotides are TGCGCCAGCAGCCAAGATCCCAACGACAGGACGACCGGGGAGCTGTTTTTT.

This chain links TRBV7-9 with TRBJ2-7, with D perhaps TRBD1 (6 bases). The germline V gene encodes CDR1 SEHNR and CDR2 FQNEAQ (reference sequence). The ends were cut back, 4 bases at V and 2 bases at J, with 21 bases in the middle. The CDR3 sequence is 17 residues long. CDR3 DNA: TGTGCCAGCAGCTCGCCCGGGACATATTCGAAGCCCTACGAGCAGTACTTC. It translates to CASSSPGTYSKPYEQYF.

The chain joins TRBV2 to TRBJ2-5, with a possible D match to TRBD2 (6 bases). V lost 4 bases and J lost 5, with 14 bases in between. Germline V gives CDR1 SNHLY, CDR2 FYNNEI. The length of the CDR3 is 14 residues. CDR3 nucleotides: TGTGCCAGCAGTGGGGTGACTAGGTTGGAGACCCAGTACTTC. Translation: CASSGVTRLETQYF.

The rearrangement joins TRBV9 to TRBJ1-3; D remains ambiguous. This CDR3 has 14 residues. V lost 1 base and J 0 bases, leaving 5 bases between the germline ends. CDR1 is SGDLS, CDR2 YYNGEE, per germline. The CDR3 DNA follows: TGTGCCAGCAGCGTACAGTACTCTGGAAACACCATATATTTT. It codes for CASSVQYSGNTIYF.

This chain connects TRBV9 to TRBJ2-5, with 9 bases matching TRBD2. Trimming at V came to 5 bases and at J to 2 bases, leaving 10 bases not matched to a gene. Germline lookup yields CDR1 SGDLS and CDR2 YYNGEE. CDR3 length: 16 residues. As DNA, the CDR3 is TGTGCCAGCAGTCCGAGGGGTCTAGCGGGGCAAGAGACCCAGTACTTC. Translating gives CASSPRGLAGQETQYF.

The V call is TRBV9, the J call TRBJ2-7; 8 bases align to TRBD2. There are 15 residues in the CDR3. Germline CDR1 SGDLS, CDR2 YYNGEE. J gave up 3 bases and V 3 bases, and 8 bases lay outside the gene matches. Written as DNA, the CDR3 is TGTGCCAGCAGCGCGGGGGGGACGGGAGTCTACGAGCAGTACTTC. It specifies CASSAGGTGVYEQYF.

The chain recombines TRBV15 with TRBJ1-5; 11 bases line up with TRBD1. V lost 4 bases and J lost 2; bases outside the gene matches: 1. Germline CDR1 reads LNHNV; CDR2 reads YYDKDF (reference sequence). The CDR3 is made up of 15 amino acids. CDR3 DNA sequence: TGTGCCACCAGCAAGGGACAGGGGGGCAATCAGCCCCAGCATTTT. This encodes CATSKGQGGNQPQHF.

This clone has a single count. The chain has TRBV30 and TRBJ2-4, with TRBD2 identical over 12 bases. There are 18 residues in the CDR3. The V segment lost 0 bases and the J segment 1 base; nucleotides outside the gene matches: 7. The germline gives CDR1 GTSNPN, CDR2 SVGIG (reference sequence). The CDR3 DNA sequence: TGTGCCTGGAGTGTAATACTAGCGGGAGGTTCTGCCAAAAACATTCAGTACTTC. Translation: CAWSVILAGGSAKNIQYF.

The rearrangement joins TRBV9 to TRBJ2-2; weak D call: TRBD2 (7 bases). CDR1 and CDR2 (germline): SGDLS, YYNGEE. The CDR3 has 15 amino acids. The V gene lost 0 bases and the J gene lost 6 bases, with 12 bases spanning the gap. CDR3 nucleotide sequence: TGTGCCAGCAGCGTAGTCGGGGGGCCGGCCGGGGAGCTGTTTTTT. This sequence encodes CASSVVGGPAGELFF.

This chain joins TRBV27 and TRBJ2-3; 8 positions match TRBD2. Germline assignment: CDR1 MNHEY and CDR2 SMNVEV (reference sequence). CDR3 length: 16 residues. V was pared by 2 bases and J by 3 bases, with 7 bases of the junction left unmatched. The CDR3 DNA reads TGTGCCAGCAGTTTAGTAGGAGCGGGGGAAACAGATACGCAGTATTTT. Translated, it gives CASSLVGAGETDTQYF.

CDR3 amino acids: CASSSPKPGQGSDTQYF. Written as DNA, the CDR3 is TGCGCCAGCAGCTCCCCCAAACCGGGACAGGGGTCAGATACGCAGTATTTT. V is TRBV4-1 and J is TRBJ2-3; 10 positions match TRBD1. The CDR3 is 17 amino acids. Germline-derived CDR1 and CDR2 are MGHRA and YSYEKL. Unmatched junction bases numbered 12, after V lost 5 bases and J lost 4 bases.

The gene calls are TRBV29-1 and TRBJ2-2; 10 bases match TRBD1. Trimming cost V 6 bases and J 7 bases; bases outside gene matches: 8. Germline values: CDR1 SQVTM, CDR2 ANQGSEA. This CDR3 is built from 14 residues. The CDR3 DNA follows: TGCAGCGTACGGACAGGGGGGGCGGTCGGGGAGCTGTTTTTT. Protein product: CSVRTGGAVGELFF.